Given below is one T cell receptor beta chain in context. Its antigen is still unknown. The V segment lost 7 bases and the J segment 0 bases; nucleotides outside the gene matches: 6. Germline V gives CDR1 LNHDA, CDR2 SQIVND (reference sequence). CDR3 length: 15 amino acids. TCRdb itself ran the reads through MiXCR, one entry per CDR3 protein. The data hold fewer than 1,000,000 distinct CDR3 sequences, with around 31% observed a single time. This entry belongs to a study of T cell repertoires in cytomegalovirus infection. This clonotype was obtained from a human donor in good health (CMV status not recorded). Some clones in this sample may be carry-over from other donors' samples. V gene TRBV19 combines with J gene TRBJ1-2; TRBD1 aligns across 9 bases. The sample in question was cultured CD8+ T cells from PBMCs, obtained from culture after CMV antigen stimulation. The DNA for the CDR3 is TGTGCCAGTATAGGAGACAGGGGGACTAACTATGGCTACACCTTC. Translation gives CASIGDRGTNYGYTF.